This TCR beta chain derives from a study of monozygotic twins with inflammatory bowel disease. As concerns this clonotype: Its antigen is undetermined.

General study findings and limits: Clonotype overlap with others was lower in IBD patients than in healthy twins, a difference that was greatest with disease activity.

TCRdb re-analyzed the 5' RACE reads; it lists each CDR3 protein once, without DNA. The sample totals around 450,000 distinct CDR3 sequences; its top ten clones hold 2% to 2.5%. The TCR sequence derives from a human donor with ulcerative colitis or Crohn's disease, or a healthy co-twin of an affected twin (not recorded which). Sequenced: blood.

This CDR3 is CASSYSRTGIGEKLFF. The chain employs TRBV6-5 and TRBJ1-4; the TCRdb D gene call, TRBD1, has no DNA to confirm it. The CDR3 extends over 16 amino acids. The germline V gene has CDR1 MNHEY and CDR2 SVGAGI.